This T cell receptor (beta chain) was sequenced during a study of shared clonotypes between healthy human individuals. Study overall: Donor composition was a couple of women and three men, aged 18 to 49.

General observations from the study: A limitation of the genetic and exposure-history diversity represented arose from few donors.

Amplification in unsorted PBMC replicate PCRs started from about 320 ng DNA, which equals about 30,000 T cell genomes. Assay used: immunoSEQ multiplex PCR; TCRdb lists only in-frame clones, some missing. The table includes about 470,000 clones, more than 75% detected once. Per the germline V gene, CDR1 is GTSNPN and CDR2 is SVGIG (reference sequence). The V and J ends lost 0 bases and 0 bases respectively, with 8 bases between them. The CDR3 loop spans 14 amino acids. As concerns this clone: The target antigen is unknown.

The chain couples TRBV30 to TRBJ1-1; no clear D. The sample consisted of PBMCs. The origin of this receptor is a woman aged 40 to 50 in good health. Some clones in this sample may be carry-over from other donors' samples. In DNA form, the CDR3 reads TGTGCCTGGAGTGTAGGTGAGGTGAACACTGAAGCTTTCTTT. This gives the protein CAWSVGEVNTEAFF.